This section outlines one T cell receptor (beta chain) sequence together with its context. Its antigen is not known. This sample stems from a study of blood T cells in healthy people across ages. Together with a sample-barcoded 5' primer, a J-beta primer mix was included in a second PCR lasting roughly 7 to 11 cycles. TCRdb processed the 5' RACE reads anew with MiXCR; each CDR3 protein has one entry. The sample consists of 1.5 million to 2 million distinct CDR3 sequences, about 50% of them appearing once. Every donor contributed approximately 10 milliliters of peripheral blood by blood draw. Overall study results and limits: Long-lived donors had more naive CD4+ cells and higher diversity than aged donors. The study regarded diversity estimates from one million T cells as underestimates.

The V end was cut by 6 bases, the J end by 2 bases, with 13 bases between. The germline V gene encodes CDR1 DFQATT and CDR2 SNEGSKA (reference sequence). CDR3 length: 13 residues. The source of this sequence is a woman aged 40 to 50 in good health. The sample consisted of blood. This chain uses TRBV20-1 with TRBJ2-5; no clear D gene. This CDR3 reads CSAGFSRQETQYF. CDR3 in DNA: TGCAGTGCCGGCTTTAGCAGGCAAGAGACCCAGTACTTC.